This T cell receptor (beta chain) stems from a study of cytotoxic CD8 clonotypes in ibrutinib-treated CLL. This clone was detected a few times. Trimming cost V 8 bases and J 0 bases; bases outside gene matches: 5. Germline V gene data show CDR1 as MNHEY and CDR2 as SMNVEV (reference sequence). This CDR3 comprises 14 residues. Sequencing was performed with immunoSEQ multiplex PCR; in TCRdb, only in-frame clones are kept and a portion is missing. Among over 120,000 clones listed, more than 75% were seen once. The rearrangement joins TRBV27 to TRBJ2-3, with 7 bases aligning to TRBD1. The source material was PBMCs, sampled after 36 months of ibrutinib treatment. This clonotype originated in a human donor with chronic lymphocytic leukemia. CDR3 residues: CASGTADSTDTQYF. The CDR3, as DNA: TGTGCCAGCGGGACAGCGGACAGCACAGATACGCAGTATTTT.